A single sample gave rise to the 15 T cell receptor beta chains below, sequenced in a study of CD4 T cells in relation to SARS-CoV-2 and coronaviruses. CD4+ T cells from unexposed donors were obtained before the COVID-19 pandemic (2011-2018). CD4+ T cells were isolated from the cells after more than nine days of culture. Their antigens are not known. The table came from immunoSEQ multiplex PCR; TCRdb's copy has only in-frame clones and leaves some out. The sample records some 30,000 clones, around three quarters being singletons. The specimen was CD4+ T cells from PBMCs, cultured in vitro. These receptors were taken from a human donor in good health.

The sample holds one count of this clone. This chain joins TRBV2 and TRBJ2-7; TRBD1 matches 7 bases. The junction had 8 bases not matched to a gene; V was cut back by 5 bases and J by 1 base. The germline V gene encodes CDR1 SNHLY and CDR2 FYNNEI. There are 15 residues in the CDR3. The CDR3 is CASSLDRVISYEQYF. CDR3 DNA sequence: TGTGCCAGCAGTCTAGACAGGGTGATTTCCTACGAGCAGTACTTC.

This clone was seen a handful of times. The V and J genes are TRBV19 and TRBJ1-5; D unclear. Per germline, CDR1 LNHDA and CDR2 SQIVND (reference sequence). Trimming shortened V by 2 bases and J by 7 bases, and 9 bases separated the two germline ends. This CDR3 has 13 residues. CDR3 sequence (DNA): TGTGCCAGTAGTATAAGTTTTCGGCAGCCCCAGCATTTT. Translated: CASSISFRQPQHF.

The rearrangement joins TRBV7-2 to TRBJ2-2; 11 nucleotides match TRBD2. Per germline, CDR1 SGHTA and CDR2 FQGNSA. V trimming: 4 bases; J trimming: 4 bases; junction bases outside the gene matches: 5. The CDR3 contains 16 residues. The CDR3 reads CASSSYSGRATGELFF. For the CDR3, the DNA is TGTGCCAGCAGCTCCTATAGCGGGAGGGCCACCGGGGAGCTGTTTTTT.

V usage is TRBV18 and J usage is TRBJ2-1; D is possibly TRBD1 (6 bases). This CDR3 has 16 amino acids. Germline values: CDR1 KGHSH, CDR2 LQKENI. Trimming pared 5 bases from V and 8 bases from J, leaving 22 bases between. As DNA, the CDR3 is TGTGCCAGCTCATCCGACAGGAAATTAGGCTCGGATGAGCAGTTCTTC. Translating it yields CASSSDRKLGSDEQFF.

The CDR3 loop is CARNQGYGTEAFF. In DNA form, the CDR3 reads TGTGCCAGAAATCAGGGTTATGGGACTGAAGCTTTCTTT. J is TRBJ1-1 and V is TRBV2, with D maybe TRBD1 (5 bases). In germline, CDR1 is SNHLY, CDR2 FYNNEI. The CDR3 has 13 amino acids. With 9 bases removed from V and 5 bases from J, the gap between germline ends came to 16 bases.

A few counts support this clone. V usage is TRBV6-2 or TRBV6-3 and J usage is TRBJ2-2; D might be TRBD1 or TRBD2, each matching 5 bases. This CDR3 is 14 amino acids long. CDR1 is MNHEY and CDR2 is SVGEGT in the germline V gene. Trimming cost V 7 bases and J 2 bases, with 11 bases left between them. DNA of the CDR3: TGTGCCAGCACCCCCGGGACCAACACCGGGGAGCTGTTTTTT. This translates into CASTPGTNTGELFF.

V and J are TRBV12-3 or TRBV12-4 and TRBJ2-7, with D unresolved. This CDR3 comprises 12 residues. Deletions cut 7 bases from V and 6 bases from J, with 13 bases between. The CDR3, as DNA: TGTGCCAGCAAATCCCTCAGCAGCGAGCAGTACTTC. This encodes CASKSLSSEQYF.

This clone was seen a few times. This chain joins TRBV6-5 and TRBJ1-5; 10 bases are shared with TRBD1. This CDR3 has 13 amino acids. Germline V gives CDR1 MNHEY, CDR2 SVGAGI. V dropped 8 bases and J dropped 6; count of bases not matched to a gene: 4. CDR3 sequence: CASQTGGGQPQHF. The CDR3 nucleotides read TGTGCCAGCCAGACAGGGGGCGGTCAGCCCCAGCATTTT.

J is TRBJ2-3 and V is TRBV7-2, with 9 bases matching TRBD2. The CDR3 contains 15 residues. Germline V CDR1 and CDR2: SGHTA, FQGNSA. Trimming took 6 bases from V and 2 from J; bases not matched to a gene: 6. The CDR3 loop is CASRATSGYTDTQYF. Written as DNA, the CDR3 is TGTGCCAGCAGGGCGACTAGCGGATACACAGATACGCAGTATTTT.

This clone was detected only once. The CDR3 protein is CASSYSTGGTGGEQYF. The CDR3 DNA sequence: TGTGCCAGCAGTTACTCAACAGGGGGCACGGGAGGCGAGCAGTACTTC. The chain combines TRBV6-5 with TRBJ2-7; 9 bases are a match to TRBD1. This CDR3 spans 16 amino acids. Germline V gene lookup returns CDR1 MNHEY and CDR2 SVGAGI. The V gene end was trimmed by 0 bases and the J gene end by 6 bases; junction bases not matched to a gene: 9.

CDR3: CASSLGISTNEKLFF. The CDR3 nucleotides are TGCGCCAGCAGCCTGGGCATTTCAACTAATGAAAAACTGTTTTTT. This chain links TRBV5-1 with TRBJ1-4; the D is unclear. Between the trimmed V and J ends, which lost 4 bases and 0 bases, there was a span of 10 bases. This CDR3 is built from 15 residues. Germline values: CDR1 SGHRS, CDR2 YFSETQ.

A single count supports this clone. This chain joins TRBV6-4 and TRBJ1-1; unclear D gene. The CDR3 sequence is 13 residues long. CDR1 is MRHNA and CDR2 is SNTAGT in the germline V gene. V was pared by 5 bases and J by 1 base, with 8 bases between. Here the CDR3 DNA reads TGTGCCAGCAGTCTTAAGGCGAACACTGAAGCTTTCTTT. Its translation is CASSLKANTEAFF.

V gene TRBV6-5 combines with J gene TRBJ2-3, with 7 bases identical to TRBD1. CDR1 is MNHEY, CDR2 SVGAGI, per germline. The CDR3 runs to 15 residues. The junction had 11 bases not matched to a gene; V was cut back by 11 bases and J by 0 bases. CDR3 sequence: CAGEQGISSTDTQYF. DNA of the CDR3: TGTGCCGGGGAACAGGGGATATCTAGCACAGATACGCAGTATTTT.

The rearrangement joins TRBV30 to TRBJ1-4; D gene unclear. The CDR3 covers 11 residues. Per germline, CDR1 GTSNPN and CDR2 SVGIG (reference sequence). Trimming left V 4 bases short and J 5 bases short, with 5 bases between. The CDR3: CAWTENEKLFF. CDR3 in DNA: TGTGCCTGGACAGAGAATGAAAAACTGTTTTTT.

The J gene is TRBJ2-3, the V gene TRBV4-3, with TRBD2 matching 10 bases. This CDR3 comprises 18 residues. The germline CDR1 and CDR2 sequences are LGHNA and YSLEER. V shed 4 bases, J shed 4 bases, and the junction held 14 bases outside the gene matches. The DNA for the CDR3 is TGCGCCAGCAGCCTCTACTACTCGGCTAGCGGGAGTCCAGATACGCAGTATTTT. It yields the protein CASSLYYSASGSPDTQYF.